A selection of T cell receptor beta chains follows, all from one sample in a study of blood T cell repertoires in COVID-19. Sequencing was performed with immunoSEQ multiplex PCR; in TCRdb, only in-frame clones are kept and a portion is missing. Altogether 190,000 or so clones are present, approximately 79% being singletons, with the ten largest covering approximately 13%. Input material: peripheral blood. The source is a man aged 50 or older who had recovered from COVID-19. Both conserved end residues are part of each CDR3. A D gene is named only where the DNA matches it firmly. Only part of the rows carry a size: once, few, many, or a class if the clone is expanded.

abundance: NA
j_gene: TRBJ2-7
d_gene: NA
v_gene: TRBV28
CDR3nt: TGTGCCAGCAGACTACAGGGTTTCTACGAGCAGTACTTC
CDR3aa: CASRLQGFYEQYF

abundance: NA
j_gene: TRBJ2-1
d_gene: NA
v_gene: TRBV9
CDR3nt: TGTGCCAGCAGCTCCAGGACTTTCTCCTACAATGAGCAGTTCTTC
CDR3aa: CASSSRTFSYNEQFF

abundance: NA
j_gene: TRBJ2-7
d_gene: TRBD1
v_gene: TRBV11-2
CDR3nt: TGTGCCAGCAGCCCCGGACAGGGGCCTTGGCAGTACTTC
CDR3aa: CASSPGQGPWQYF

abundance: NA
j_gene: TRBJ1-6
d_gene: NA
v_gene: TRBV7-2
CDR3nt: TGTGCCAGCAGCTTTAACACAGTACCCAATTCACCCCTCCACTTT
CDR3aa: CASSFNTVPNSPLHF

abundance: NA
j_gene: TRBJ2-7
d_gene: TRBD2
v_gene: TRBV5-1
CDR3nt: TGCGCCAGCAGCTTGGAAGGGACTAGCGGGAGTCCCCTCTTC
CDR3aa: CASSLEGTSGSPLF

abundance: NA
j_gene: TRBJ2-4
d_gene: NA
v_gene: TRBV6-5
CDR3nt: TGTGCCAGCATGGGGGCCGAAAACATTCAGTACTTC
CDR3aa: CASMGAENIQYF

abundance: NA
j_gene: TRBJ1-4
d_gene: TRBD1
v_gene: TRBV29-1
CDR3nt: TGCAGCGTTCTGACCCGGGACAGGGCAACTAATGAAAAACTGTTTTTT
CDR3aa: CSVLTRDRATNEKLFF

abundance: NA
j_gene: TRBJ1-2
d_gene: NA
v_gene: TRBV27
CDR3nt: TGTGCCAGCAGTTTAACAGGGTATGACTACACCTTC
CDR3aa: CASSLTGYDYTF

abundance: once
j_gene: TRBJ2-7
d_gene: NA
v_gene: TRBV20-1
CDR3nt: TGCAGTGCTATTCTCCAGGCGAAGCAGTACTTC
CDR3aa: CSAILQAKQYF

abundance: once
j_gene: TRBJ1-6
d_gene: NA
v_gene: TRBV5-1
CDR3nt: TGCGCCAGCAGCTTGGCCGAGGGCAATTCACCCCTCCACTTT
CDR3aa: CASSLAEGNSPLHF

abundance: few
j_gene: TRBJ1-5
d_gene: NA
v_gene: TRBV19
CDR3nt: TGTGCCAGTAGTATAGGGGGAGGCGGCAATCAGCCCCAGCATTTT
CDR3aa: CASSIGGGGNQPQHF

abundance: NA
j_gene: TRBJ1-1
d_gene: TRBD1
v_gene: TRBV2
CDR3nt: TGTGCCAGCAGGAGTCAGGGGGTAAGCACTGAAGCTTTCTTT
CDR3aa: CASRSQGVSTEAFF

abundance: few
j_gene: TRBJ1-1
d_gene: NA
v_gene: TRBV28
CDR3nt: TGTGCCAGCAGTTTACCGCGGGGGGGGATGAACACTGAAGCTTTCTTT
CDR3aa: CASSLPRGGMNTEAFF

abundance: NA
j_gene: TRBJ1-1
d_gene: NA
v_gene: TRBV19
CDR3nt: TGTGCCAGTAGTATTGACAGTTACTACACTGAAGCTTTCTTT
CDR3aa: CASSIDSYYTEAFF

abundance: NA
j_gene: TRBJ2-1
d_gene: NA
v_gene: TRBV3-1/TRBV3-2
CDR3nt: TGTGCCAGCAGCCAAGTCAGGGAAGAGCAGTTCTTC
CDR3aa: CASSQVREEQFF

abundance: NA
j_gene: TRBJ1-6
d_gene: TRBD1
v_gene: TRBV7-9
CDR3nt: TGTGCCAGCAGCCCGGGGACAGGGGGCTCCTATAATTCACCCCTCCACTTT
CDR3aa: CASSPGTGGSYNSPLHF

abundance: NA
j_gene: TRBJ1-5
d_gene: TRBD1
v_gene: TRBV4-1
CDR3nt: TGCGCCAGCGCCATGGACAGGCTTCCAGGGGGCAATCAGCCCCAGCATTTT
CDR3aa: CASAMDRLPGGNQPQHF

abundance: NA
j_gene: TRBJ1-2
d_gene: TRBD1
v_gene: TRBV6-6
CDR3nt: TGTGCCAGCAGTAATCCGGTCGGACAGGGTAGCTATGGCTACACCTTC
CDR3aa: CASSNPVGQGSYGYTF

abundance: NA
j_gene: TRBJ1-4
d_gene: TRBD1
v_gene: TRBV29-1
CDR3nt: TGCAGCGGGCCCGACAGGGGCCCGCTGAGTGAAAAACTGTTTTTT
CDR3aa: CSGPDRGPLSEKLFF

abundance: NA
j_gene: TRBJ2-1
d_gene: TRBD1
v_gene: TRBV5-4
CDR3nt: TGTGCCAGCAGCTTGGACAGGGGTGCGCGTGAGCAGTTCTTC
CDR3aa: CASSLDRGAREQFF

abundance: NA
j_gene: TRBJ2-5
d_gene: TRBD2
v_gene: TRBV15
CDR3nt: TGTGCCACCAGCAGACCGTCTAGCGGGAGGGTTGAGACCCAGTACTTC
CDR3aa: CATSRPSSGRVETQYF

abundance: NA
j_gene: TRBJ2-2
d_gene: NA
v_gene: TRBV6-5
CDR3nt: TGTGCCAGCAGTTATAGTCACACCGGGGAGCTGTTTTTT
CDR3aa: CASSYSHTGELFF

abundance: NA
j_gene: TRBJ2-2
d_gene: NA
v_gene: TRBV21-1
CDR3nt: TGTGCCAGCAGCAAAGAAGAGGGACAGGAGAACACCGGGGAGCTGTTTTTT
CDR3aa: CASSKEEGQENTGELFF

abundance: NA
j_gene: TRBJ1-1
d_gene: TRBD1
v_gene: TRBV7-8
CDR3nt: TGTGCCAGCAGCTCGATACAGGGGATAGGCACTGAAGCTTTCTTT
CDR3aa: CASSSIQGIGTEAFF

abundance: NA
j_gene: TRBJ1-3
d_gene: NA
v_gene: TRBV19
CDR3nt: TGTGCCAGTGGAACCACAGGGACCTCTGGAAACACCATATATTTT
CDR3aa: CASGTTGTSGNTIYF

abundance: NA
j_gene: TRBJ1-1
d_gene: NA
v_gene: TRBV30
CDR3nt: TGTGCCTGGAGAGCGGAGGGCTTTTCAAAGGGGGAAGCTTTCTTT
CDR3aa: CAWRAEGFSKGEAFF

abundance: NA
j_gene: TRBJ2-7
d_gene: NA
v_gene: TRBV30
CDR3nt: TGTGCCTGGAGTACGAGTTCCTACGAGCAGTACTTC
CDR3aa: CAWSTSSYEQYF

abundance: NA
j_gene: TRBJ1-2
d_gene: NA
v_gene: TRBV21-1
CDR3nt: TGTGCCAGCAGCAAATCAGCCCGGGAAGTCGGCTACACCTTC
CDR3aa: CASSKSAREVGYTF

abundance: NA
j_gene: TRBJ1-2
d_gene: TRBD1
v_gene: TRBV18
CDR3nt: TGTGCCAGCTCACCAAACATGGGACAGGGGGCGCCGGATGGCTACACCTTC
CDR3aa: CASSPNMGQGAPDGYTF

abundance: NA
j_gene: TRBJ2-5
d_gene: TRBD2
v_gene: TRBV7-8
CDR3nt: TGTGCCAGCAGCTTGACTAGCGGGAGGGCAGAGACCCAGTACTTC
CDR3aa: CASSLTSGRAETQYF

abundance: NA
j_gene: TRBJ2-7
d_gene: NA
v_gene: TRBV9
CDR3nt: TGTGCCAGCAGCCCCCTGGCAGGGCGCGTCGACGAGCAGTACTTC
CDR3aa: CASSPLAGRVDEQYF

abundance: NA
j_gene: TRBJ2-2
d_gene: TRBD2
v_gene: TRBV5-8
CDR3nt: TGTGCCAGCAGCTTAGGGAAGCGGGAGATAAGCGGGGAGCTGTTTTTT
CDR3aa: CASSLGKREISGELFF

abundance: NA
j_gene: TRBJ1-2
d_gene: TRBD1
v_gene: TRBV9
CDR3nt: TGTGCCAGCGAAAGGGACAGGGGTAGAGCTAACTATGGCTACACCTTC
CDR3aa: CASERDRGRANYGYTF

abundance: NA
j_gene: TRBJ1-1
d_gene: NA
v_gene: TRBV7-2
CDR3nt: TGTGCCAGCAGCTTAGTGGGGCTAGGCACTGAAGCTTTCTTT
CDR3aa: CASSLVGLGTEAFF

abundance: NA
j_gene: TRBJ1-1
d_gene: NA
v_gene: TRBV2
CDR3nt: TGTGCCAGCACCCTGGCAGAGAACACTGAAGCTTTCTTT
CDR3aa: CASTLAENTEAFF

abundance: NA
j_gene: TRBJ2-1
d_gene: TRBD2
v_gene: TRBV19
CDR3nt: TGTGCCAGTAGTATCCTCGCTAGCGGGTTGGGTGAGCAGTTCTTC
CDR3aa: CASSILASGLGEQFF

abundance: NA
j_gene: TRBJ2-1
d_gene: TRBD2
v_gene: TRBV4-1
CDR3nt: TGCGCCAGCAGCCGAAAGACCGGGACTAGCGAGGACAATGAGCAGTTCTTC
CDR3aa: CASSRKTGTSEDNEQFF